These 9 T cell receptor beta chains were all obtained from the same sample, sequenced in a study of shared clonotypes between healthy human individuals. The repertoire was sequenced with immunoSEQ multiplex PCR; TCRdb's copy has only in-frame clones and lacks some. Among about 680,000 clones, approximately 79% were seen once, and the ten largest hold around 1.6%. The specimen sequenced was memory CD4+ T cells sorted from blood. Specified subset: CD45RA-negative fraction. The receptors shown here come from a woman aged 30 to 39 in good health.

About this clone itself: A much larger clone is a single base away; this may be a read error. Within the sample, other DNA sequences also encode this same CDR3. The V and J genes are TRBV27 and TRBJ2-7; D gene unclear. Germline CDR1 reads MNHEY; CDR2 reads SMNVEV (reference sequence). This CDR3 spans 14 amino acids. CDR3 region: CASSLSLISYEQYF. The CDR3 region has the DNA TGTGCTAGCAGTTTATCACTCATCTCCTACGAGCAGTACTTC.

This clone was counted a few times. The chain links TRBV21-1 to TRBJ1-2; TRBD1 is the table's D call and was not checked against the DNA. TRBV21-1 is classified as a pseudogene. The CDR3 is made up of 14 amino acids. The CDR3 region has the DNA TGTGCCAGCAGCAGAAACAGGGGTGCTGGTGGCTACACCTTC. This codes for CASSRNRGAGGYTF.

This clone was seen only once. The sample has other DNA sequences that encode this CDR3 too. V usage is TRBV28 and J usage is TRBJ2-5; TRBD1 matches 7 bases. Germline CDR1 reads MDHEN; CDR2 reads SYDVKM. V dropped 8 bases and J dropped 0; count of bases not matched to a gene: 3. The CDR3 contains 13 residues. The CDR3 region has the DNA TGTGCCAGCTTGACAGGGAACCAAGAGACCCAGTACTTC. It is translated as CASLTGNQETQYF.

The V call is TRBV29-1, the J call TRBJ1-1; D not certain. CDR1 and CDR2 from the germline V gene are SQVTM and ANQGSEA. This CDR3 contains 11 residues. V was clipped by 1 base and J by 9 bases, with 9 bases between them. The CDR3: CSVEVVGQAFF. The CDR3 DNA reads TGCAGCGTTGAAGTGGTGGGTCAAGCTTTCTTT.

The rearrangement links TRBV29-1 to TRBJ2-1; possibly TRBD2 for D (5 bases). V dropped 3 bases and J dropped 5 bases, with 8 bases sitting between them. The CDR3 is made up of 12 amino acids. Looked up from germline, CDR1 is SQVTM and CDR2 is ANQGSEA. The CDR3 sequence: CSVELAHNEQFF. Written as DNA, the CDR3 is TGCAGCGTTGAGCTAGCCCACAATGAGCAGTTCTTC.

This clone turned up a few times. V usage is TRBV25-1 and J usage is TRBJ2-7, with 9 bases that match TRBD2. Germline CDR1 reads MGHDK; CDR2 reads SYGVNS. The CDR3 sequence is 16 residues long. The junction had 9 bases not matched to a gene; V was cut back by 2 bases and J by 4 bases. The CDR3 DNA follows: TGTGCCAGCAGTGAAAACCGGGCTAGCGGGACATACGAGCAGTACTTC. Translation: CASSENRASGTYEQYF.

This clone was observed a handful of times. In DNA, the CDR3 is TGTGCCAGCAGCTCAATGGCAGGGGGCGGACGGGGGCAGTACTTC. Translated, it gives CASSSMAGGGRGQYF. The rearrangement uses TRBV6-1 and TRBJ2-7, with 8 positions matching TRBD1. CDR3 length equals 15 residues. The germline V gene encodes CDR1 MNHNS and CDR2 SASEGT. J lost 9 bases, V lost 6 bases, and 16 bases had no gene match.

The chain links TRBV18 to TRBJ2-3, with D perhaps matching TRBD2 (7 bases). CDR3 length equals 13 residues. Germline-derived CDR1 and CDR2 are KGHSH and LQKENI. Trimming removed 2 bases at V and 8 bases at J, with 11 bases between. CDR3 coding DNA: TGTGCCAGCTCACCAGCGGGGGCAGCTACGCAGTATTTT. This codes for CASSPAGAATQYF.

This clone was seen just once. The chain has TRBV10-1 and TRBJ2-7, with no clear D. V was trimmed by 2 bases and J by 4 bases, leaving 6 bases between them. From germline, CDR1 is WNHNN and CDR2 SYGVQD (reference sequence). The CDR3 is 12 amino acids. As DNA, the CDR3 is TGCGCCAGCAGTGAGAGAGATTACGAGCAGTACTTC. This gives the protein CASSERDYEQYF.